This T cell receptor (beta chain) was identified in a study of blood T cell repertoires in COVID-19. Study details: Samples of COVID-19 (acute and convalescent) were obtained from the United States, Italy and Spain. PBMCs, B-cell-depleted T cells, or T cells provided the cDNA or gDNA that made up the material.

Original handling: Nucleated cell number was recorded as an estimate derived from reference gene primer amplification. Sequencing used immunoSEQ multiplex PCR; TCRdb keeps in-frame clones, though not all of them. Clone size and V and J calls were adopted from that table, with D and trimming inferred from the DNA. The sample lists about 200,000 clones, more than 70% seen once, with 15% to 20% in the top ten. The Seattle site enrolled patients during active infection and followed them longitudinally. The material sequenced was peripheral blood. The receptor was isolated from a man in his fifties or sixties with COVID-19, enrolled during active disease.

Here the CDR3 DNA reads TGTGCCGGACAGGGGACTAATGAAAAACTGTTTTTT. Its translation: CAGQGTNEKLFF. J is TRBJ1-4 and V is TRBV28, with 9 bases identical to TRBD1. Unmatched junction bases numbered 0, after V lost 11 bases and J lost 2 bases. The CDR3 spans 12 residues. Germline V gene sequence: CDR1 MDHEN, CDR2 SYDVKM.